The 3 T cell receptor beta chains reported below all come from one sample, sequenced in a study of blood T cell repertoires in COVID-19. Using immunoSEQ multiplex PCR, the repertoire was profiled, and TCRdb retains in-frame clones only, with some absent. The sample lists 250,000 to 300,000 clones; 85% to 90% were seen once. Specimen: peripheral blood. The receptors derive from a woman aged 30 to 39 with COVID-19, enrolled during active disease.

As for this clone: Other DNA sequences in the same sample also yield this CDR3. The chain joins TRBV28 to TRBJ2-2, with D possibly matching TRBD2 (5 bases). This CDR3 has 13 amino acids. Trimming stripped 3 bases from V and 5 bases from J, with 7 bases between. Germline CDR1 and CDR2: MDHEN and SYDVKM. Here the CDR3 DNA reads TGTGCCAGCAGTTTCAGAGGGACCGGGGAGCTGTTTTTT. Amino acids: CASSFRGTGELFF.

CDR3 bases: TGTGCCAGCAGCTTAGGCCCTGGCGGGAGTGAGCAGTTCTTC. It is translated as CASSLGPGGSEQFF. This chain joins TRBV13 and TRBJ2-1; 7 positions agree with TRBD2. Trimming took 0 bases from V and 9 from J; bases not matched to a gene: 5. The CDR3 length is 14 residues. Germline V gene data show CDR1 as PRHDT and CDR2 as FYEKMQ (reference sequence).

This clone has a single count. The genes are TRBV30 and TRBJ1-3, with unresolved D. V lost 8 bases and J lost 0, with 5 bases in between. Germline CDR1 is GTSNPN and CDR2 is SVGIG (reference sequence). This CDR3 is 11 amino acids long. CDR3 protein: CARYSGNTIYF. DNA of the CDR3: TGTGCCCGGTACTCTGGAAACACCATATATTTT.